This TCR beta chain was sequenced for a study of blood T cells in healthy people across ages. There were at least 5.5 micrograms of total RNA extracted from every sample. Germline CDR1 and CDR2: SQVTM and ANQGSEA. J gave up 6 bases and V 6 bases, and 13 bases lay outside the gene matches. This CDR3 is built from 16 residues. The study's findings and limits: Unknown CMV status may confound age-related changes in expanded clones. Whereas aged donors had fewer naive CD4+ cells, long-lived donors had more of them and higher diversity.

As regards this clonotype: Its antigen is undetermined.

It was with a sample-barcoded 5' primer and a J-beta primer mix that a second PCR of roughly 7 to 12 cycles was run. Each TCR beta cDNA got a 12-nucleotide random molecular identifier. TCRdb used MiXCR to reprocess the 5' RACE reads, holding one entry per CDR3 protein. The sample holds approximately 1.5 million distinct CDR3 sequences, roughly two fifths seen once. What was sequenced was blood. The TCR originated in a woman aged 18-29 years in good health. This chain joins TRBV29-1 and TRBJ2-7; 14 nucleotides align to TRBD2. The CDR3 loop is CSVTTSGRAGVPEQYF. In DNA form, the CDR3 reads TGCAGCGTCACGACTAGCGGGAGGGCCGGAGTTCCCGAGCAGTACTTC.